These 9 T cell receptor beta chains share one sample of origin, sequenced in a study of T-cell reconstitution after alpha-beta-depleted transplantation in children. TCRbeta library preparation incorporated unique molecular identifiers. Each CDR3 protein is one row after TCRdb ran MiXCR on the PCR reads. The sample carries 540,000 or so distinct CDR3 sequences, under 25% recorded once. The sample in question was PBMCs, mostly from graft donor cells, obtained 360 days after TCRalphabeta/CD19-depleted stem cell transplant. The receptors originated from a boy in the first two years of life who had a stem cell transplant for acute myeloid leukemia, so the T cells may come from the graft donor.

This clonotype was detected many times. This chain links TRBV5-1 with TRBJ2-3; 10 nucleotides match TRBD2. The CDR3 is 17 amino acids. Per germline, CDR1 SGHRS and CDR2 YFSETQ. V lost 3 bases to trimming and J lost 3 bases; unmatched junction nucleotides: 10. CDR3 amino acids: CASSSVLAGGLTDTQYF. The CDR3 DNA follows: TGCGCCAGCAGCTCGGTCTTAGCGGGGGGTTTAACAGATACGCAGTATTTT.

This clonotype was detected ten times or more. The V and J genes are TRBV6-1 and TRBJ1-6, with D uncertain. Germline CDR1 reads MNHNS; CDR2 reads SASEGT. The V gene lost 7 bases and the J gene lost 7 bases, with 17 bases spanning the gap. CDR3 length equals 15 residues. CDR3 residues: CASKTLVPENSPLHF. For the CDR3, the DNA is TGTGCCAGCAAAACCTTAGTCCCGGAGAATTCACCCCTCCACTTT.

In this sample, this clonotype turned up many times. The chain joins TRBV29-1 to TRBJ2-7, with 9 bases fitting TRBD1. V shed 0 bases, J shed 1 base, and the junction held 4 bases outside the gene matches. CDR1 and CDR2 (germline): SQVTM, ANQGSEA. The CDR3 contains 15 residues. CDR3: CSVEDQGQGSYEQYF. The CDR3 nucleotides read TGCAGCGTTGAAGATCAGGGACAGGGTTCCTACGAGCAGTACTTC.

This clonotype has a handful of counts. The V gene is TRBV4-3, the J gene TRBJ1-2; D may be TRBD1 (5 bases). Per the germline V gene, CDR1 is LGHNA and CDR2 is YSLEER. Trimming pared 0 bases from V and 10 bases from J, leaving 18 bases between. The CDR3 covers 15 residues. CDR3 nucleotide sequence: TGCGCCAGCAGCCAAGAGGCAAACCGGGGCAGCCTCTACACCTTC. Its translation: CASSQEANRGSLYTF.

V is TRBV7-8 and J is TRBJ2-5, with TRBD2 identical over 11 bases. The germline V gene encodes CDR1 SGHVS and CDR2 FQNEAQ. After removal of 0 bases from V and 1 base from J, the junction contained 7 bases not matched to a gene. This CDR3 comprises 18 residues. The chain's CDR3 is CASSLALLAGGPQETQYF. CDR3 nucleotides: TGTGCCAGCAGCTTAGCGTTATTAGCGGGGGGGCCCCAAGAGACCCAGTACTTC.

The rearrangement links TRBV7-8 to TRBJ2-1; D is perhaps TRBD1 (5 bases). The V gene's germline CDR1 is SGHVS and CDR2 FQNEAQ. There are 16 residues in the CDR3. V was shortened by 1 base and J by 0 bases, with 10 bases between the two germline ends. Written as DNA, the CDR3 is TGTGCCAGCAGCTTAGAGGCAGGGTTCTCCTACAATGAGCAGTTCTTC. Protein: CASSLEAGFSYNEQFF.

Worth noting for this clonotype: Possible read error: a much larger clone is one base away. This rearrangement joins TRBV6-1 to TRBJ2-1, with TRBD1 matching 7 bases. After removal of 7 bases from V and 8 bases from J, the junction contained 11 bases not matched to a gene. There are 14 residues in the CDR3. The germline gives CDR1 MNHNS, CDR2 SASEGT. CDR3 in DNA: TGTGCCAGCATGCCGTTTGTAGGGGGCGATGAGCAGTTCTTC. Its protein product is CASMPFVGGDEQFF.

This clonotype was found a few times. The gene calls are TRBV24-1 and TRBJ1-5; 7 bases are a match to TRBD1. Germline assignment: CDR1 KGHDR and CDR2 SFDVKD. V lost 7 bases, J lost 4 bases, and 3 bases stayed unmatched. This CDR3 spans 13 amino acids. CDR3 sequence (DNA): TGTGCCACCAGGGGACAGCTTAATCAGCCCCAGCATTTT. This gives the protein CATRGQLNQPQHF.

This clonotype was seen more than once but under ten times. The CDR3 DNA is TGCAGTGCCGAGGGCAGTGACACCGGGGAGCTGTTTTTT. Amino acid sequence: CSAEGSDTGELFF. This chain links TRBV20-1 with TRBJ2-2, with a tentative D call TRBD2 (5 bases). The CDR3 has 13 residues. Germline V gene sequence: CDR1 DFQATT, CDR2 SNEGSKA (reference sequence). The V gene lost 6 bases and the J gene lost 3 bases, with 11 bases spanning the gap.